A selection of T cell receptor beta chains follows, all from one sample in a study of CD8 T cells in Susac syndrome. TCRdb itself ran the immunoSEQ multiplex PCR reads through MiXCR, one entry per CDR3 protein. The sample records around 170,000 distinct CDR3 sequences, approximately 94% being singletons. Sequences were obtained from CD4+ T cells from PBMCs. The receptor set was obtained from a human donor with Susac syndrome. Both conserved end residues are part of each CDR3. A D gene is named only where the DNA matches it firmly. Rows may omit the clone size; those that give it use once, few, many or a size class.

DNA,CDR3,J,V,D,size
TGTGCCAGCAGCCTCAGCGATGGACTCCACTCCTACAATGAGCAGTTCTTC,CASSLSDGLHSYNEQFF,TRBJ2-1,TRBV9,NA,NA
TGCGCCAGCAGCCATGGGGCGGGGTCCAATGAGCAGTTCTTC,CASSHGAGSNEQFF,TRBJ2-1,TRBV4-3,NA,once
TGTGCCTGGGACTACAGGGCCCCATATAATTCACCCCTCCACTTT,CAWDYRAPYNSPLHF,TRBJ1-6,TRBV30,NA,NA
TGCAGTGCCCTACCGACTAGCGGAAACAATGAGCAGTTCTTC,CSALPTSGNNEQFF,TRBJ2-1,TRBV20-1,TRBD2,NA
TGCGCCAGCAGCTTATCCCCCCCTAGCGGGGGTAATAATGAGCAGTTCTTC,CASSLSPPSGGNNEQFF,TRBJ2-1,TRBV5-1,TRBD2,NA
TGCAGTGCTAGAGATGCGGGGACAGGGGGTCCTGAAGCTTTCTTT,CSARDAGTGGPEAFF,TRBJ1-1,TRBV20-1,TRBD1,once
TGTGCCAGCAGCTTGGGACAGGTGGAGTATGGCTACACCTTC,CASSLGQVEYGYTF,TRBJ1-2,TRBV7-2,TRBD1,NA
TGTGCCAGCAGCTTGAGCTTACAGGGGAGCTCCGGGAAACTGTTTTTT,CASSLSLQGSSGKLFF,TRBJ1-4,TRBV11-2,TRBD1,NA
TGTGCCAGCAGTCCGCCCCAGTCCCAGCCCCAGCATTTT,CASSPPQSQPQHF,TRBJ1-5,TRBV2,NA,NA
TGCAGTGCTAGGGACCTAAACTATGGCTACACCTTC,CSARDLNYGYTF,TRBJ1-2,TRBV20-1,NA,NA
TGTGCCAGCAGCTCCCTCGATGGGGTTGAAAAACTGTTTTTT,CASSSLDGVEKLFF,TRBJ1-4,TRBV7-8,NA,once
TGCAGTGCTAGAGATTCGAGGGGTGCAGATACGCAGTATTTT,CSARDSRGADTQYF,TRBJ2-3,TRBV20-1,NA,NA
TGTGCCAGCTCACCAATGAACACTGAAGCTTTCTTT,CASSPMNTEAFF,TRBJ1-1,TRBV18,NA,NA
TGCAGCGTTCTAGGGACAGAGACCCAGTACTTC,CSVLGTETQYF,TRBJ2-5,TRBV29-1,NA,NA
TGTGCCAGCAGCGATGGCGCAGGGCTCTACAATGAGCAGTTCTTC,CASSDGAGLYNEQFF,TRBJ2-1,TRBV7-9,NA,NA
TGTGCCAGCTCACTGCGGACAGGGGATGTTCAGCCCCAGCATTTT,CASSLRTGDVQPQHF,TRBJ1-5,TRBV18,TRBD1,NA
TGTGCCAGCAGCCGTGGGAGGGAACTGTTTTTT,CASSRGRELFF,TRBJ1-4,TRBV27,NA,NA
TGTGCCAGCATTCCGGCGGGCTACACCGGGGAGCTGTTTTTT,CASIPAGYTGELFF,TRBJ2-2,TRBV6-2/TRBV6-3,NA,NA
TGTGCCTGGAGTGTGTGGGCAAACGAGCAGTACTTC,CAWSVWANEQYF,TRBJ2-7,TRBV30,NA,NA
TGTGCCAGCAGCTTAGTTCTGGCCCCGGGATCGAATGAGCAGTTCTTC,CASSLVLAPGSNEQFF,TRBJ2-1,TRBV7-9,NA,NA
TGCAGCGTTGTGGGGACAGTGGATAATCGGCGGAACACTGAAGCTTTCTTT,CSVVGTVDNRRNTEAFF,TRBJ1-1,TRBV29-1,TRBD1,NA
TGCAGCGGGGGACAGGGCGACGGGGGGACGCAGTATTTT,CSGGQGDGGTQYF,TRBJ2-3,TRBV29-1,TRBD1,NA
TGTGCCAGCAGTTTCGGGACAGGGGTTTCCTACGAGCAGTACTTC,CASSFGTGVSYEQYF,TRBJ2-7,TRBV12-3/TRBV12-4,TRBD1,NA
TGCGCCAGCAGCTTGGCCGGGAGGGAAAATTCACCCCTCCACTTT,CASSLAGRENSPLHF,TRBJ1-6,TRBV5-1,NA,NA
TGTGCCTGGAGTGGGTCCCTAGCCGCCCACGAGCAGTACTTC,CAWSGSLAAHEQYF,TRBJ2-7,TRBV30,NA,NA
TGCAGTGCGGTAGCGGGGGGGCCCTCTGGGGCCAACGTCCTGACTTTC,CSAVAGGPSGANVLTF,TRBJ2-6,TRBV20-1,TRBD2,NA
TGTGCCAGCAGCTTAGGGGCGGGTGCGCTGCACGAGCAGTACTTC,CASSLGAGALHEQYF,TRBJ2-7,TRBV11-1,NA,NA
TGTGCCAGCAGTTACTCTTTGGCGCTCAGCTCCTACAATGAGCAGTTCTTC,CASSYSLALSSYNEQFF,TRBJ2-1,TRBV6-5,NA,NA
TGCGCCAGCAGCTTGCAGACAGGGGCGGTCGAGACCCAGTACTTC,CASSLQTGAVETQYF,TRBJ2-5,TRBV5-1,TRBD1,NA
TGTGCCAGCAGCGTAGGAATTAGCGGGGCTTACGAGCAGTACTTC,CASSVGISGAYEQYF,TRBJ2-7,TRBV9,TRBD2,once
TGCAGCGTCCTGGGGACTAGCGGGGGAATTTTAAATGAGCAGTTCTTC,CSVLGTSGGILNEQFF,TRBJ2-1,TRBV29-1,TRBD2,NA
TGCAGTGCTAGAGTCGGGCGGACTAATGAGCAGTTCTTC,CSARVGRTNEQFF,TRBJ2-1,TRBV20-1,NA,once
TGCAGCGTTGAAGGCCCAGGGGCTAGCACAGATACGCAGTATTTT,CSVEGPGASTDTQYF,TRBJ2-3,TRBV29-1,NA,NA
TGCAGCGTGACGGCGGGGGGGCGAGGCACAGATACGCAGTATTTT,CSVTAGGRGTDTQYF,TRBJ2-3,TRBV29-1,TRBD2,NA
TGCGCCAGCAGCTTTGGAGGATCGATGTCCTACGAGCAGTACTTC,CASSFGGSMSYEQYF,TRBJ2-7,TRBV5-1,NA,NA
TGTGCCAGCAGCCGTACCGGGTCCCCCTACGAGCAGTACTTC,CASSRTGSPYEQYF,TRBJ2-7,TRBV5-6,NA,NA
TGCGCCAGCCGGGGGGTCACGTCTGGAAACACCATATATTTT,CASRGVTSGNTIYF,TRBJ1-3,TRBV10-2,NA,NA